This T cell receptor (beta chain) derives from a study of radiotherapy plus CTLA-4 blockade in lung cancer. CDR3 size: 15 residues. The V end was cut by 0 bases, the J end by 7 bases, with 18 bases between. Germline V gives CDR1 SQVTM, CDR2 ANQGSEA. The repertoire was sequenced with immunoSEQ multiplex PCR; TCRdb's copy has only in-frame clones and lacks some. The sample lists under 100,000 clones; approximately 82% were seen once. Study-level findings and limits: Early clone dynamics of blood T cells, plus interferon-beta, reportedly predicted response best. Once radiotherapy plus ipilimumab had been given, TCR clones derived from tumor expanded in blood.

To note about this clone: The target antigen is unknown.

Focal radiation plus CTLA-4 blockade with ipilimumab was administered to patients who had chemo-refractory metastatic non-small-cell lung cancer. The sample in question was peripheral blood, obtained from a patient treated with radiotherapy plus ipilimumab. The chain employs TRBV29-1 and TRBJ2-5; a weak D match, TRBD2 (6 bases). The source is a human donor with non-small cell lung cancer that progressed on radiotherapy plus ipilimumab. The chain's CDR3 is CSVEEGLGLEGTQYF. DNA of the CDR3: TGCAGCGTTGAAGAGGGACTGGGTCTGGAAGGGACCCAGTACTTC. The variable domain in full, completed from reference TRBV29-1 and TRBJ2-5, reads SAVISQKPSRDICQRGTSLTIQCQVDSQVTMMFWYRQQPGQSLTLIATANQGSEATYESGFVIDKFPISRPNLTFSTLTVSNMSPEDSSIYLCSVEEGLGLEGTQYFGPGTRLLVL.